This record looks at one TCR beta chain sequence and its context. These data belong to a study of blood T cell repertoires in COVID-19. The V gene's germline CDR1 is MDHEN and CDR2 SYDVKM. V lost 6 bases to trimming and J lost 12 bases; unmatched junction nucleotides: 16. The CDR3 contains 14 residues. Generated by immunoSEQ multiplex PCR, the TCRdb table keeps only in-frame clones and is missing some. This table has some 360,000 clones, more than 70% appearing once. Participants were aged roughly 18 to 95 years, lived in around 25 US areas, and enrolled virtually. Each participant's cohort was designated according to participant-reported clinical history. Exposed participants came across a COVID-19 case within 2 weeks before study entry.

The rearrangement uses TRBV28 and TRBJ2-7, with 8 nucleotides matching TRBD1. The TCR was taken from a woman in her twenties or thirties who had been exposed to COVID-19. Sample: PBMCs or T cells enriched from blood (not recorded which). The DNA for the CDR3 is TGTGCCAGCAGCTACTCCCATCGGGACAGGCTAAGGTACTTC. It encodes CASSYSHRDRLRYF.